This T cell receptor (beta chain) derives from a study of blood T cell repertoires in COVID-19. Study-level background: Whether acute or convalescent, the COVID-19 samples came from the United States, Italy and Spain. PBMCs, B-cell-depleted T cells, or T cells provided the cDNA or gDNA that made up the material.

This clone was counted once. Germline V gene lookup returns CDR1 KGHDR and CDR2 SFDVKD. The V end was cut by 9 bases, the J end by 5 bases, with 15 bases between. CDR3 size: 13 residues. As handled by the study authors: Amplified reference gene primers provided the basis for estimating nucleated cell counts. The table came from immunoSEQ multiplex PCR; TCRdb's copy has only in-frame clones and leaves some out. That table is the source of V, J and clone size, and D and trimming were worked out from the DNA. The sample has about 120,000 clones, about 74% seen once; the top ten hold roughly 7.9%. Sample: peripheral blood. This clonotype was obtained from a human donor in a cohort sampled during active COVID-19. This sequence joins TRBV24-1 and TRBJ1-2; D not resolved. Here the CDR3 DNA reads TGTGCCACCGCCCACCAGACACCTTATGGCTACACCTTC. The encoded protein is CATAHQTPYGYTF.